This T cell receptor (beta chain) was identified during a study of cytomegalovirus exposure and HLA in healthy donors. The overall study: Among about 179 million T cells, an earlier analysis found approximately 110 million unique TCR beta sequences.

Primers: 60 Vbeta forward and 13 Jbeta reverse. This table comes from immunoSEQ multiplex PCR, and its TCRdb copy is limited to in-frame clones, with some not included. Altogether 170,000 or so clones are present, 77% being singletons, with the ten largest covering roughly 1.4%. Germline CDR1 MNHNS, CDR2 SASEGT. CDR3 length: 13 amino acids. Germline trimming cut 8 bases from V and 8 bases from J; bases unmatched to any gene: 7. This clone occurred a few times. The receptor was isolated from a woman in her 30s in good health and CMV-seropositive. This chain joins TRBV6-1 and TRBJ1-3; 9 positions match TRBD1. Sequences were obtained from PBMCs. The CDR3 DNA follows: TGTGCCAGCTTACGACAGGGGGGTTACACCATATATTTT. This gives the protein CASLRQGGYTIYF.